The T cell receptor (beta chain) described here comes from a study of T-cell reconstitution after alpha-beta-depleted transplantation in children. Broader study findings: Several hundred expanded graft clones reportedly gave rise to the alpha-beta T cells present about two months after transplant.

Regarding this clonotype: Its antigen is not identified.

Preparation of the TCRbeta library was carried out with unique molecular identifiers. A single record per CDR3 protein comes from TCRdb applying MiXCR to the PCR reads. The table records 150,000 to 250,000 distinct CDR3 sequences, 5% to 6.5% of them present only once. Germline V gives CDR1 LNHDA, CDR2 SQIVND (reference sequence). CDR3 length equals 13 residues. The V and J ends lost 2 bases and 3 bases respectively, with 8 bases between them. The sequences come from PBMCs, collected before TCRalphabeta/CD19-depleted stem cell transplant. This sequence was found in a girl less than two years old with combined immunodeficiency, due to receive a stem cell transplant. V and J are TRBV19 and TRBJ2-7, with a weak D call TRBD2 (5 bases). CDR3 DNA sequence: TGTGCCAGTAGTATATCTAGCAGCTACGAGCAGTACTTC. As protein: CASSISSSYEQYF.